This TCR beta chain was retrieved from a study of cytomegalovirus exposure and HLA in healthy donors. Study outcomes and limitations: Presence/absence analyses assumed roughly uniform sequencing depth across donors, which may not hold. TCR sequences were mostly rare, though some public TCRs occurred in many donors.

The CDR3 covers 14 residues. Trimming took 3 bases from V and 4 from J, leaving 13 bases between them. Germline-derived CDR1 and CDR2 are SGHNT and YYREEE (reference sequence). The primer mix had 60 Vbeta and 13 Jbeta primers. Generated by immunoSEQ multiplex PCR, the TCRdb table keeps only in-frame clones and is missing some. This sample yields approximately 67,000 clones, of which 55% to 80% are seen a single time; around 1.9% belongs to the top ten. On this clone itself: What it recognizes is unknown.

Sequenced material: PBMCs. This receptor was identified in a woman between 25 and 40 years old in good health and CMV-seronegative. The genes are TRBV5-4 and TRBJ2-5, with D maybe TRBD1 (6 bases). In DNA form, the CDR3 reads TGTGCCAGCAGCTCACAGGGATTAGGAGAGACCCAGTACTTC. Its translation: CASSSQGLGETQYF.